These 5 T cell receptor beta chains were all obtained from the same sample, sequenced in a study of OX40 agonist ivuxolimab in advanced cancers. TCRdb's table, derived via immunoSEQ multiplex PCR, lists solely in-frame clones and lacks some. The sample lists nearly 80,000 clones, about 94% seen once, with roughly 9.8% in the top ten. The sample in question was CD4+ or CD8+ T cells sorted from blood, obtained in a trial of the OX40 agonist ivuxolimab. The receptor set was obtained from an adult with an advanced solid tumor such as melanoma, head and neck, liver or kidney cancer.

The J gene is TRBJ2-3, the V gene TRBV18; possible D gene TRBD1, 6 bases. V was pared by 0 bases and J by 3 bases, with 13 bases between. CDR1 is KGHSH, CDR2 LQKENI, per germline. This CDR3 contains 16 residues. The CDR3 bases are TGTGCCAGCTCACCACCGGTGGACAGAAGTACAGATACGCAGTATTTT. It encodes CASSPPVDRSTDTQYF.

This chain links TRBV7-2 with TRBJ2-7; 7 positions agree with TRBD2. The CDR3 spans 15 residues. The germline V gene has CDR1 SGHTA and CDR2 FQGNSA. Trimming at V came to 1 base and at J to 9 bases, leaving 12 bases not matched to a gene. The CDR3 protein is CASSLEGGLEGGQYF. DNA of the CDR3: TGTGCCAGCAGCTTAGAGGGTGGACTAGAGGGCGGGCAGTACTTC.

This chain connects TRBV4-3 to TRBJ2-6; 9 nucleotides match TRBD2. Trimming at V came to 0 bases and at J to 2 bases, leaving 8 bases not matched to a gene. The CDR3 covers 19 residues. Germline loops: CDR1 LGHNA, CDR2 YSLEER. The CDR3, as DNA: TGCGCCAGCAGCCAAGATCTTGAGCGGGAGGTTCCTGGGGCCAACGTCCTGACTTTC. Its protein is CASSQDLEREVPGANVLTF.

This clone was counted once. This sample includes further DNA sequences coding for the same CDR3. This chain connects TRBV19 to TRBJ1-1; the D is unclear. The V gene's germline CDR1 is LNHDA and CDR2 SQIVND (reference sequence). V dropped 3 bases and J dropped 2 bases, with 4 bases sitting between them. CDR3 length: 12 amino acids. The CDR3 DNA reads as TGTGCCAGTAGTATGGGTAACACTGAAGCTTTCTTT. This gives the protein CASSMGNTEAFF.

The CDR3 is CASSQGVPSGTARYNEQFF. CDR3 bases: TGCGCCAGCAGCCAAGGGGTCCCTAGCGGGACAGCAAGGTACAATGAGCAGTTCTTC. J is TRBJ2-1 and V is TRBV4-3; 9 nucleotides line up with TRBD2. Looked up from germline, CDR1 is LGHNA and CDR2 is YSLEER. The CDR3 runs 19 residues. V was pared by 1 base and J by 4 bases, with 14 bases of the junction left unmatched.